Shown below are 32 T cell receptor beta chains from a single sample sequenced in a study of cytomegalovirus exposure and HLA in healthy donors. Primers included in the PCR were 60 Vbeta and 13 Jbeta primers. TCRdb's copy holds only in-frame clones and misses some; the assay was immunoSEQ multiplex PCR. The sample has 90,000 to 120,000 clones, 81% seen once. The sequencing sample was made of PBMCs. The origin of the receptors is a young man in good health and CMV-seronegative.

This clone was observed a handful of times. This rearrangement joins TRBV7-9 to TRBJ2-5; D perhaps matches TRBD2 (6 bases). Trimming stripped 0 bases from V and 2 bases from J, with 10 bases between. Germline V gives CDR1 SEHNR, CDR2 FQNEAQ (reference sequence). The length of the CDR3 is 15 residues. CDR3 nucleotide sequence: TGTGCCAGCAGCTTAGCGGGAGGCCTACAAGAGACCCAGTACTTC. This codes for CASSLAGGLQETQYF.

Here the CDR3 reads CASSNSGGASYNEQFF. CDR3 nucleotides: TGTGCCAGCAGCAATAGCGGGGGGGCCAGCTACAATGAGCAGTTCTTC. The chain is built from TRBV9 and TRBJ2-1; 11 bases are shared with TRBD2. Looked up from germline, CDR1 is SGDLS and CDR2 is YYNGEE. The CDR3 length is 16 residues. The J segment lost 3 bases and the V segment lost 4 bases, leaving 6 bases of the junction unmatched.

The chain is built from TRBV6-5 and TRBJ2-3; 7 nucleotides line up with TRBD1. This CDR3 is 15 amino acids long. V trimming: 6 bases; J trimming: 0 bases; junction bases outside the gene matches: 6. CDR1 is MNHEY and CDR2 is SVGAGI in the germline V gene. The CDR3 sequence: CASSKGQISTDTQYF. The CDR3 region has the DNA TGTGCCAGCAGCAAGGGACAGATTAGCACAGATACGCAGTATTTT.

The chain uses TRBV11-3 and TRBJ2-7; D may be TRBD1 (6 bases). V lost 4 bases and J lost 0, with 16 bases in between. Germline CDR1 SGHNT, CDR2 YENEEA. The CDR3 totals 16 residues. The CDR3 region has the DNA TGTGCCAGCAGCTCGCCCGGAGCAGGGGACTCCTACGAGCAGTACTTC. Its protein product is CASSSPGAGDSYEQYF.

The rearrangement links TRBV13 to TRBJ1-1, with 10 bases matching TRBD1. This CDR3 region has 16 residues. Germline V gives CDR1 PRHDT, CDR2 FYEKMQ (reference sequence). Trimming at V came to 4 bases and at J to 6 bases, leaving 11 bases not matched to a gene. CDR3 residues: CASSYLSGTGEAEAFF. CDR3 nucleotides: TGTGCCAGCAGCTACCTCTCCGGGACAGGGGAAGCTGAAGCTTTCTTT.

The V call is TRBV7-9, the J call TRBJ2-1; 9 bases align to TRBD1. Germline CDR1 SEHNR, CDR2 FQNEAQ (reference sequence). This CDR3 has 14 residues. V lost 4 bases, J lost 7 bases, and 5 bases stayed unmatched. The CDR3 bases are TGTGCCAGCAGCTCCCCGGACAGGGGAAATGAGCAGTTCTTC. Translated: CASSSPDRGNEQFF.

CDR3 residues: CASSQRQTNTEAFF. The CDR3 nucleotides are TGCGCCAGCAGCCAGCGACAGACGAACACTGAAGCTTTCTTT. This rearrangement joins TRBV5-1 to TRBJ1-1, with D possibly matching TRBD1 (5 bases). Trimming shortened V by 4 bases and J by 1 base, and 11 bases separated the two germline ends. The CDR3 runs 14 residues. The germline V gene has CDR1 SGHRS and CDR2 YFSETQ. Full variable domain (rest looked up from reference TRBV5-1 and TRBJ1-1): KAGVTQTPRYLIKTRGQQVTLSCSPISGHRSVSWYQQTPGQGLQFLFEYFSETQRNKGNFPGRFSGRQFSNSRSEMNVSTLELGDSALYLCASSQRQTNTEAFFGQGTRLTVV.

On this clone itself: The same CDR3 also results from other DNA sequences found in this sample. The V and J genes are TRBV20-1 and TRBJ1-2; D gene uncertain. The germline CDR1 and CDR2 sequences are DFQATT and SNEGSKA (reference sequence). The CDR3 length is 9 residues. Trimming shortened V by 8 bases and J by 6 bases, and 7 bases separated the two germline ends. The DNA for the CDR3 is TGCAGTTCCGCGGATGGCTACACCTTC. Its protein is CSSADGYTF.

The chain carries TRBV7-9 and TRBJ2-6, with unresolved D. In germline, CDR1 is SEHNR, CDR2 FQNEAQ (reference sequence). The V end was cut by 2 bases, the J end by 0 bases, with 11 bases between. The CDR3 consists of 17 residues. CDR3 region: CASSLSLASSGANVLTF. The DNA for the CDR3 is TGTGCCAGCAGCTTAAGTCTGGCCTCCTCTGGGGCCAACGTCCTGACTTTC.

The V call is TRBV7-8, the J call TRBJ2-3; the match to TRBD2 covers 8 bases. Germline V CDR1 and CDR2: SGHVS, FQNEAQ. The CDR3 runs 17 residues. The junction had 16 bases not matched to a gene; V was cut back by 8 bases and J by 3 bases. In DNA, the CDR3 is TGTGCCAGCCTAAGGGGGAGGACGGGGGGGCCTACAGATACGCAGTATTTT. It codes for CASLRGRTGGPTDTQYF. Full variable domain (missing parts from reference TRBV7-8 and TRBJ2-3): GAGVSQSPRYKVAKRGQDVALRCDPISGHVSLFWYQQALGQGPEFLTYFQNEAQLDKSGLPSDRFFAERPEGSVSTLKIQRTQQEDSAVYLCASLRGRTGGPTDTQYFGPGTRLTVL.

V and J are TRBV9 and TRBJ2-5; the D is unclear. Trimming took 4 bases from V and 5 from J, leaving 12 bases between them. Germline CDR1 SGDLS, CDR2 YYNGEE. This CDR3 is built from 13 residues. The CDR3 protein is CASSLPPQETQYF. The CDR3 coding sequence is TGTGCCAGCAGCCTTCCTCCTCAGGAGACCCAGTACTTC.

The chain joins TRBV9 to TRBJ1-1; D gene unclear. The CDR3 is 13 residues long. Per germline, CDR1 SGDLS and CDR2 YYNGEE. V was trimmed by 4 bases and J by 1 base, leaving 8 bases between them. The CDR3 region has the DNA TGTGCCAGCAGCTCCGGCGGGAACACTGAAGCTTTCTTT. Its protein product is CASSSGGNTEAFF.

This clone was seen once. The CDR3 loop reads CASRTRQFEAFF. In nucleotides, the CDR3 is TGTGCCAGCAGGACTCGACAGTTTGAAGCTTTCTTT. The V call is TRBV27, the J call TRBJ1-1; tentative D call: TRBD1 (5 bases). CDR1 and CDR2 from the germline V gene are MNHEY and SMNVEV (reference sequence). V lost 6 bases, J lost 7 bases, and 12 bases lay in between. The CDR3 runs to 12 residues.

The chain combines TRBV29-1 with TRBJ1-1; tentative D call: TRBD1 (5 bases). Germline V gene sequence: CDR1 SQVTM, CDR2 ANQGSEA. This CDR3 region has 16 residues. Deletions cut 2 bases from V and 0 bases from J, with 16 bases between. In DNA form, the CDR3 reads TGCAGCGTTGAAAGGGCAGGGAGGGTGTTGAACACTGAAGCTTTCTTT. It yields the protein CSVERAGRVLNTEAFF.

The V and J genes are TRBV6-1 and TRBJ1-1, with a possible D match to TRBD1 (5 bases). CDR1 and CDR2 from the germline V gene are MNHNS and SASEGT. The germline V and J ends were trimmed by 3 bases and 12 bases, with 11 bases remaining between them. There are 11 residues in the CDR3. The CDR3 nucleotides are TGTGCCAGCAGTGAGGGGGGGGTATCTTTCTTT. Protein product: CASSEGGVSFF.

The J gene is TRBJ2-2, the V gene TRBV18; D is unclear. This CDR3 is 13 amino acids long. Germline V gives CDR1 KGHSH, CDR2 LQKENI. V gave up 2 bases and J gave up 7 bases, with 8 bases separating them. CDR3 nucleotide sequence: TGTGCCAGCTCACCATTAGAGGTCGGGGAGCTGTTTTTT. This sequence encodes CASSPLEVGELFF. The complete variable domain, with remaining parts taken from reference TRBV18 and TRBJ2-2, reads NAGVMQNPRHLVRRRGQEARLRCSPMKGHSHVYWYRQLPEEGLKFMVYLQKENIIDESGMPKERFSAEFPKEGPSILRIQQVVRGDSAAYFCASSPLEVGELFFGEGSRLTVL.

The CDR3 loop is CASSDLSGGPRTQYF. DNA of the CDR3: TGTGCCAGCAGTGATTTGTCGGGAGGGCCCCGGACCCAGTACTTC. The chain is built from TRBV6-1 and TRBJ2-5; the match to TRBD2 covers 8 bases. The germline V gene encodes CDR1 MNHNS and CDR2 SASEGT. J lost 7 bases, V lost 3 bases, and 10 bases had no gene match. There are 15 residues in the CDR3.

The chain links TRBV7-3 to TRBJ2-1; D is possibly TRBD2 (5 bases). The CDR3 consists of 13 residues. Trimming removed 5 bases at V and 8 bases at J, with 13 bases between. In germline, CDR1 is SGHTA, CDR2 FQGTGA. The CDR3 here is CASSPRLGDEQFF. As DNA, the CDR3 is TGTGCCAGCAGCCCACGACTCGGGGATGAGCAGTTCTTC. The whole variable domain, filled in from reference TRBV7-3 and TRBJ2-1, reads GAGVSQTPSNKVTEKGKYVELRCDPISGHTALYWYRQSLGQGPEFLIYFQGTGAADDSGLPNDRFFAVRPEGSVSTLKIQRTERGDSAVYLCASSPRLGDEQFFGPGTRLTVL.

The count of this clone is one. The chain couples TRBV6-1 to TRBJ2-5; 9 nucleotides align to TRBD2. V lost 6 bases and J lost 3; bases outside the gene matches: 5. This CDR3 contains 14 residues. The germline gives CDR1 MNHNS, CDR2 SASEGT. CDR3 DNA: TGTGCCAGCAGGGCGGGAGGGCCGAAAGAGACCCAGTACTTC. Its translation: CASRAGGPKETQYF.

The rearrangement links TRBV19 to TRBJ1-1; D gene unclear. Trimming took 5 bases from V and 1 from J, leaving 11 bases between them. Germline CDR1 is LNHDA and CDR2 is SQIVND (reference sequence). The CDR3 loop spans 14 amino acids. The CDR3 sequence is CASSDTWQNTEAFF. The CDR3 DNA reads TGTGCCAGTAGTGACACGTGGCAGAACACTGAAGCTTTCTTT.

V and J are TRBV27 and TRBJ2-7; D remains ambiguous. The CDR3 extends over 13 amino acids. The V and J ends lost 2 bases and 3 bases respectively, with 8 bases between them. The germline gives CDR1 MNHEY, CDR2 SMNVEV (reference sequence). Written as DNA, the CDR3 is TGTGCCAGCAGTTTAGACAAAAGCTACGAGCAGTACTTC. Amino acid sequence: CASSLDKSYEQYF.

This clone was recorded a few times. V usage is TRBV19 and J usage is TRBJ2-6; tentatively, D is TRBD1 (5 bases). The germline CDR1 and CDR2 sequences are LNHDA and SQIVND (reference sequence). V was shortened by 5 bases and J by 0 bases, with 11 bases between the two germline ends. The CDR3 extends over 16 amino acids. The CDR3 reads CASSSRADSGANVLTF. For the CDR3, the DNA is TGTGCCAGTAGTTCCAGGGCCGACTCTGGGGCCAACGTCCTGACTTTC.

Written as DNA, the CDR3 is TGTGCCAGCAGCTTAGGACCCCCAGGGTTCAACATGGCTTTCTTT. Encoded protein: CASSLGPPGFNMAFF. The chain uses TRBV7-9 and TRBJ1-1; the D gene is possibly TRBD1 (5 bases). This CDR3 spans 15 amino acids. The germline V and J ends were trimmed by 1 base and 11 bases, with 20 bases remaining between them. Germline CDR1 reads SEHNR; CDR2 reads FQNEAQ (reference sequence). Based on the CDR3 plus reference TRBV7-9 and TRBJ1-1, the full variable domain is DTGVSQNPRHKITKRGQNVTFRCDPISEHNRLYWYRQTLGQGPEFLTYFQNEAQLEKSRLLSDRFSAERPKGSFSTLEIQRTEQGDSAMYLCASSLGPPGFNMAFFGQGTRLTVV.

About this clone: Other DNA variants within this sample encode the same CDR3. CDR3 sequence: CASSYNRGNQPQHF. In DNA form, the CDR3 reads TGTGCCAGCAGTTATAATCGCGGCAATCAGCCCCAGCATTTT. V and J are TRBV6-5 and TRBJ1-5, with D uncertain. V lost 3 bases, J lost 2 bases, and 8 bases lay in between. There are 14 residues in the CDR3. The germline CDR1 and CDR2 sequences are MNHEY and SVGAGI.

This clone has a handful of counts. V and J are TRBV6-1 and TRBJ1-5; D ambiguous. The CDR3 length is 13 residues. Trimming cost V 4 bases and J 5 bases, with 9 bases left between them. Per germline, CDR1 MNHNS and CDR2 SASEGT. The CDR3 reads CASSGEIHQPQHF. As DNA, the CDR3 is TGTGCCAGCAGTGGAGAGATACATCAGCCCCAGCATTTT.

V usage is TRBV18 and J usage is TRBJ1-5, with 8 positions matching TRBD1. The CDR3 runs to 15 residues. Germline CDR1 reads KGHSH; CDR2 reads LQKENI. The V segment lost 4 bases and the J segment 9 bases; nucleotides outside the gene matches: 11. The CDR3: CASSLNNRGGLPQHF. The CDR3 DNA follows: TGTGCCAGCTCACTAAACAACAGGGGGGGACTGCCCCAGCATTTT.

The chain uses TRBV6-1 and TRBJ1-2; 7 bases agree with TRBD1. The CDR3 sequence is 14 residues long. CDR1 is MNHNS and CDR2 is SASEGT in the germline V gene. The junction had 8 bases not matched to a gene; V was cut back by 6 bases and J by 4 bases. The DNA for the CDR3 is TGTGCCAGCAGGGAAAGGACAGGAATCTATGGCTACACCTTC. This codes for CASRERTGIYGYTF.

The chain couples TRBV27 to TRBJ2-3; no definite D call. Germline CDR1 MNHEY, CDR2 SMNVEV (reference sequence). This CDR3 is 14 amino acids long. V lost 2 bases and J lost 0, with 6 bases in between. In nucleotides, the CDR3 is TGTGCCAGCAGTTTAGGGCCGAGCACAGATACGCAGTATTTT. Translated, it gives CASSLGPSTDTQYF.

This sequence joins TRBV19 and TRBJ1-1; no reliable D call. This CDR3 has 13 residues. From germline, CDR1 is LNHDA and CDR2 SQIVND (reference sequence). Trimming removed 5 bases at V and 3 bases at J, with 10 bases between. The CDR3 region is CASSPYSDTEAFF. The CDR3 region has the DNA TGTGCCAGTAGTCCCTACTCCGACACTGAAGCTTTCTTT. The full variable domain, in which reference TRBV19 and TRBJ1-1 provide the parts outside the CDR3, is DGGITQSPKYLFRKEGQNVTLSCEQNLNHDAMYWYRQDPGQGLRLIYYSQIVNDFQKGDIAEGYSVSREKKESFPLTVTSAQKNPTAFYLCASSPYSDTEAFFGQGTRLTVV.

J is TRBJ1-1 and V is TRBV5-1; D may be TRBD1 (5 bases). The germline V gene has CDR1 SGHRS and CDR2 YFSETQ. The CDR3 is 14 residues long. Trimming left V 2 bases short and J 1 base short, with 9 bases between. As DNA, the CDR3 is TGCGCCAGCAGCTTTTTTACAGGGAACACTGAAGCTTTCTTT. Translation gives CASSFFTGNTEAFF.

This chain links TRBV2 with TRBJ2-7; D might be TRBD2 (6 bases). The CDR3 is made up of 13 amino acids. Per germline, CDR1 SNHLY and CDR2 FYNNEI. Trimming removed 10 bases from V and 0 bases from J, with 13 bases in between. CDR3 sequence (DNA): TGTGCCAACGGGATGACTAGCTCCTACGAGCAGTACTTC. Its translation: CANGMTSSYEQYF. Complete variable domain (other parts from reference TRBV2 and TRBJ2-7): EPEVTQTPSHQVTQMGQEVILRCVPISNHLYFYWYRQILGQKVEFLVSFYNNEISEKSEIFDDQFSVERPDGSNFTLKIRSTKLEDSAMYFCANGMTSSYEQYFGPGTRLTVT.

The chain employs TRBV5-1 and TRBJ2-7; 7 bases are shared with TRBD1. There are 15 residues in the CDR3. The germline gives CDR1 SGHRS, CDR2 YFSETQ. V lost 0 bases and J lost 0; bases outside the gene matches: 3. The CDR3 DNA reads TGCGCCAGCAGCTTGGTGGCAGGGGGCTCCTACGAGCAGTACTTC. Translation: CASSLVAGGSYEQYF.